This TCR beta chain emerged from a study of blood T cell repertoires in COVID-19. TCRdb's copy holds only in-frame clones and misses some; the assay was immunoSEQ multiplex PCR. There are 150,000 to 200,000 clones in the sample; roughly 86% occur only once, and less than 1% lies in the top ten. CDR3 length equals 16 residues. Trimming cost V 2 bases and J 0 bases; bases outside gene matches: 3. Germline CDR1 reads LGHDT; CDR2 reads YNNKEL (reference sequence). This receptor was obtained from a man aged 18 to 30 with acute or convalescent COVID-19. The gene calls are TRBV3-1 (or the pseudogene TRBV3-2) and TRBJ2-1; 8 positions match TRBD2. Sequenced material: peripheral blood. In DNA, the CDR3 is TGTGCCAGCAGCCAAAGCGGGGGTACCTCCTACAATGAGCAGTTCTTC. Translation gives CASSQSGGTSYNEQFF.